The 15 T cell receptor beta chains below all came from one sample that was sequenced in a study of blood T cell repertoires in COVID-19. Clones were read by immunoSEQ multiplex PCR, and TCRdb kept only the in-frame ones, dropping some. The sample yields about 380,000 clones, roughly 86% seen once. The specimen was PBMCs or T cells enriched from blood (not recorded which). These receptors came from a man under 40 who had recovered from COVID-19.

The J gene is TRBJ1-3, the V gene TRBV10-2; 7 bases are a match to TRBD1. Germline CDR1 reads WSHSY; CDR2 reads SAAADI. CDR3 size: 14 residues. V lost 6 bases and J lost 2; bases outside the gene matches: 4. CDR3 sequence reads: CASRTGTAGNTIYF. The CDR3 DNA reads TGCGCCAGCAGAACCGGGACAGCTGGAAACACCATATATTTT.

This CDR3 is CASSPAPPARTF. The CDR3 DNA follows: TGTGCCAGCAGCCCGGCACCCCCGGCTAGGACCTTC. The chain joins TRBV7-9 to TRBJ1-2; no reliable D call. CDR1 is SEHNR, CDR2 FQNEAQ, per germline (reference sequence). CDR3 size: 12 residues. The V end lost 5 bases, the J end lost 14 bases, and 18 bases lay between the germline ends.

This clone has more than one count but fewer than ten. The CDR3 DNA sequence: TGCAGTGCTAGTGCAGGGGGAATCGACACTGAAGCTTTCTTT. It specifies CSASAGGIDTEAFF. The chain uses TRBV20-1 and TRBJ1-1; 7 nucleotides match TRBD1. The CDR3 runs to 14 residues. V gave up 3 bases and J gave up 3 bases; unmatched junction bases: 7. CDR1 DFQATT and CDR2 SNEGSKA come from the germline V gene (reference sequence).

The chain joins TRBV10-3 to TRBJ1-2; D is possibly TRBD1 (6 bases). Trimming took 2 bases from V and 7 from J, leaving 14 bases between them. Germline V gene lookup returns CDR1 ENHRY and CDR2 SYGVKD. This CDR3 region has 14 residues. Here the CDR3 reads CAISEARGQGGYTF. CDR3 DNA: TGTGCCATCAGTGAGGCCAGGGGCCAGGGTGGCTACACCTTC.

The chain carries TRBV7-2 and TRBJ2-3, with 7 positions matching TRBD2. Per the germline V gene, CDR1 is SGHTA and CDR2 is FQGNSA. V shed 5 bases and J 3 bases; nucleotides not matched to a gene: 5. This CDR3 spans 14 amino acids. The CDR3 is CASSPPGGTDTQYF. CDR3 bases: TGTGCCAGCAGCCCGCCGGGGGGAACAGATACGCAGTATTTT.

The rearrangement uses TRBV7-9 and TRBJ1-1; D remains ambiguous. Germline V gives CDR1 SEHNR, CDR2 FQNEAQ (reference sequence). The V and J ends lost 4 bases and 11 bases respectively, with 8 bases between them. The CDR3 sequence is 10 residues long. Here the CDR3 DNA reads TGTGCCAGCAGCTGGGCTAGCGCTTTCTTT. Translated: CASSWASAFF.

The rearrangement links TRBV6-5 to TRBJ1-1; D possibly corresponds to TRBD1 (6 bases). This CDR3 is 14 amino acids long. Deletions cut 10 bases from V and 4 bases from J, with 19 bases between. CDR1 and CDR2 from the germline V gene are MNHEY and SVGAGI. The CDR3 DNA reads as TGTGCCAATGGGGGGGGGCTAAGGGGCACTGAAGCTTTCTTT. Encoded protein: CANGGGLRGTEAFF.

The CDR3 DNA sequence: TGTGCCAGCAGCCATACAGATCAGCCCCAGCATTTT. It specifies CASSHTDQPQHF. This rearrangement joins TRBV3-1 (or the pseudogene TRBV3-2) to TRBJ1-5; no reliable D call. Germline assignment: CDR1 LGHDT and CDR2 YNNKEL (reference sequence). The CDR3 is 12 amino acids. Trimming stripped 3 bases from V and 5 bases from J, with 5 bases between.

The chain is built from TRBV2 and TRBJ1-2, with D perhaps matching TRBD1 (5 bases). Germline V gene sequence: CDR1 SNHLY, CDR2 FYNNEI. V lost 3 bases, J lost 4 bases, and 9 bases lay in between. The CDR3 runs 13 residues. Written as DNA, the CDR3 is TGTGCCAGCAGTGATGACAGTTTCTATGGCTACACCTTC. Its translation is CASSDDSFYGYTF.

CDR3 in DNA: TGCGCCAGCAGCCCGGGACTAGCGGGAGCCTACGAGCAGTACTTC. It encodes CASSPGLAGAYEQYF. This chain links TRBV4-1 with TRBJ2-7; 14 positions match TRBD2. CDR3 length: 15 residues. After removal of 4 bases from V and 2 bases from J, the junction contained 1 base not matched to a gene. Germline V gives CDR1 MGHRA, CDR2 YSYEKL.

This clone has a single count. The V call is TRBV27, the J call TRBJ1-6, with 10 bases fitting TRBD1. Per the germline V gene, CDR1 is MNHEY and CDR2 is SMNVEV (reference sequence). The CDR3 spans 15 residues. With 5 bases clipped from V and 6 bases from J, the junction kept 4 bases outside the gene matches. The CDR3 loop reads CASSIGTGANSPLHF. The CDR3 nucleotides read TGTGCCAGCAGTATCGGGACAGGGGCTAATTCACCCCTCCACTTT.

The genes are TRBV27 and TRBJ2-7; possibly TRBD2 for D (5 bases). The CDR3 is 12 residues long. CDR1 MNHEY and CDR2 SMNVEV come from the germline V gene (reference sequence). Trimming cost V 8 bases and J 4 bases, with 12 bases left between them. For the CDR3, the DNA is TGTGCCAGCCGAGACGGGGATTACGAGCAGTACTTC. Protein: CASRDGDYEQYF.

The chain links TRBV3-1 (or the pseudogene TRBV3-2) to TRBJ1-2, with D perhaps matching TRBD1 (6 bases). In germline, CDR1 is LGHDT, CDR2 YNNKEL (reference sequence). This CDR3 has 17 residues. The V and J ends lost 0 bases and 3 bases respectively, with 17 bases between them. The CDR3, as DNA: TGTGCCAGCAGCCAAGATAGAACCAGGGGTTGGGACTATGGCTACACCTTC. The encoded protein is CASSQDRTRGWDYGYTF.

The chain has TRBV7-9 and TRBJ1-5; D ambiguous. Per germline, CDR1 SEHNR and CDR2 FQNEAQ (reference sequence). This CDR3 has 17 residues. Trimming removed 5 bases at V and 6 bases at J, with 23 bases between. The CDR3 reads CASSPRPRAGLFQPQHF. The CDR3 nucleotides are TGTGCCAGCAGCCCCCGCCCTAGAGCTGGCCTCTTTCAGCCCCAGCATTTT.

V is TRBV6-5 and J is TRBJ1-1; D gene unclear. This CDR3 is 15 amino acids long. Germline V gene sequence: CDR1 MNHEY, CDR2 SVGAGI. The germline V and J ends were trimmed by 7 bases and 2 bases, with 17 bases remaining between them. The CDR3 DNA sequence: TGTGCCAGCACTCCACCTGGAGGTACCAACACTGAAGCTTTCTTT. Amino acids: CASTPPGGTNTEAFF.